Described below is a single TCR beta chain sequence and its context. Its specificity is unknown. The germline gives CDR1 SGHNT, CDR2 YYREEE (reference sequence). Trimming took 4 bases from V and 6 from J; bases not matched to a gene: 11. This CDR3 spans 15 amino acids. This sample stems from a study of T cell responses to AZD1222 COVID-19 vaccine. Study observations and caveats: Clonal diversity may have been underestimated, and the donors were mostly white British, with more females than males. Spike regions recognized by vaccine-associated CD4 TCRs spanned the protein, led by 160-218 and 743-854. In all cases, repertoires were sampled only after the peak T cell response.

This table comes from immunoSEQ multiplex PCR, and its TCRdb copy is limited to in-frame clones, with some not included. The sample lists around 140,000 clones; approximately 85% were seen once. This sequence was found in an adult who received the MenACWY meningococcal vaccine as a control. The starting material was peripheral blood, obtained 28 days after the second dose of the MenACWY control vaccine. This chain joins TRBV5-4 and TRBJ2-3; 7 nucleotides line up with TRBD2. The CDR3 DNA follows: TGTGCCAGCAGCCCCCGGGAAGCGGGGAAGGATACGCAGTATTTT. It codes for CASSPREAGKDTQYF.